Below, 10 T cell receptor beta chains from the same sample are listed, as sequenced in a study of CD8 T cells in ankylosing spondylitis. One entry per CDR3 protein, called by TCRdb with MiXCR from the 5' RACE reads. Of around 99,000 distinct CDR3 sequences in the sample, roughly 8.8% are singletons; the top ten hold just over 5%. Source material: blood, either unsorted or a sorted T cell fraction (not recorded which). The receptors were gathered from a male donor with ankylosing spondylitis or in good health (not recorded which).

Notes on this clonotype: This may stem from a read error, because a much larger clone lies one nucleotide away. The chain's CDR3 is CANSYGARVNTEAFF. The CDR3 coding sequence is TGTGCCAACAGTTACGGGGCCAGGGTGAACACTGAAGCTTTCTTT. V usage is TRBV6-5 and J usage is TRBJ1-1; D is perhaps TRBD1 (5 bases). CDR1 and CDR2 from the germline V gene are MNHEY and SVGAGI. There are 15 residues in the CDR3.

This clonotype was seen ten or more times. The gene calls are TRBV29-1 and TRBJ2-3, with TRBD2 matching over 10 bases. The V gene's germline CDR1 is SQVTM and CDR2 ANQGSEA. The CDR3 is made up of 17 amino acids. The J segment lost 6 bases and the V segment lost 1 base, leaving 13 bases of the junction unmatched. As DNA, the CDR3 is TGCAGCGTTGAAGGTGGGGTAGCGGGGGGACGCGGGGATACGCAGTATTTT. Amino acids: CSVEGGVAGGRGDTQYF.

The table lists this clonotype with many counts. V usage is TRBV6-2 or TRBV6-3 and J usage is TRBJ2-2; TRBD1 might be the D (5 bases). Trimming shortened V by 7 bases and J by 4 bases, and 7 bases separated the two germline ends. CDR3 size: 12 residues. Germline CDR1 reads MNHEY; CDR2 reads SVGEGT. CDR3 coding DNA: TGTGCCAGCACCAGGGTCACCGGGGAGCTGTTTTTT. It codes for CASTRVTGELFF.

In its sample, this clonotype was seen many times. CDR3 region: CASSPGFSNQPQHF. CDR3 bases: TGTGCCAGCAGCCCAGGGTTTAGCAATCAGCCCCAGCATTTT. The rearrangement uses TRBV7-9 and TRBJ1-5; D is perhaps TRBD1 (5 bases). The CDR3 has 14 residues. Germline CDR1 and CDR2: SEHNR and FQNEAQ (reference sequence). Trimming pared 5 bases from V and 0 bases from J, leaving 8 bases between. The whole variable domain, remainder taken from reference TRBV7-9 and TRBJ1-5, is DTGVSQNPRHKITKRGQNVTFRCDPISEHNRLYWYRQTLGQGPEFLTYFQNEAQLEKSRLLSDRFSAERPKGSFSTLEIQRTEQGDSAMYLCASSPGFSNQPQHFGDGTRLSIL.

The chain links TRBV7-9 to TRBJ1-1; D gene unclear. The V gene lost 8 bases and the J gene lost 4 bases, with 5 bases spanning the gap. CDR1 and CDR2 from the germline V gene are SEHNR and FQNEAQ (reference sequence). The CDR3 spans 10 residues. CDR3 nucleotides: TGTGCCAGCCACCCCACTGAAGCTTTCTTT. Its translation is CASHPTEAFF.

In this sample, this clonotype turned up many times. V is TRBV6-5 and J is TRBJ2-7, with D uncertain. The V end lost 7 bases, the J end lost 3 bases, and 22 bases lay between the germline ends. Germline V gene lookup returns CDR1 MNHEY and CDR2 SVGAGI. This CDR3 has 16 amino acids. The CDR3 region has the DNA TGTGCCAGCAACCCCACGTCCGCGGACGCTAACTACGAGCAGTACTTC. This encodes CASNPTSADANYEQYF.

This clonotype was observed many times. This chain joins TRBV28 and TRBJ2-3, with TRBD2 matching over 8 bases. The V gene's germline CDR1 is MDHEN and CDR2 SYDVKM. This CDR3 is built from 14 residues. V trimming: 6 bases; J trimming: 0 bases; junction bases outside the gene matches: 2. The CDR3 loop reads CASSAGGSTDTQYF. CDR3 sequence (DNA): TGTGCCAGCAGCGCGGGGGGAAGCACAGATACGCAGTATTTT. Variable domain in full (rest from reference TRBV28 and TRBJ2-3): DVKVTQSSRYLVKRTGEKVFLECVQDMDHENMFWYRQDPGLGLRLIYFSYDVKMKEKGDIPEGYSVSREKKERFSLILESASTNQTSMYLCASSAGGSTDTQYFGPGTRLTVL.

The sample holds many counts of this clonotype. The chain recombines TRBV5-1 with TRBJ2-3; 8 bases agree with TRBD2. The CDR3 consists of 15 residues. J lost 4 bases, V lost 0 bases, and 4 bases had no gene match. CDR1 SGHRS and CDR2 YFSETQ come from the germline V gene. The DNA of the CDR3 is TGCGCCAGCAGCTTGGACGGGGGGGCATCAGATACGCAGTATTTT. This codes for CASSLDGGASDTQYF.

This clonotype appeared many times. The chain carries TRBV28 and TRBJ2-4; D is perhaps TRBD1 or TRBD2 (5 bases each). The CDR3 is 17 amino acids. V shed 2 bases and J shed 0 bases, with 14 bases lying between them. CDR1 MDHEN and CDR2 SYDVKM come from the germline V gene. The CDR3 DNA sequence: TGTGCCAGCAGTTTAGGCCCGAGGGGAGTAGCCAAAAACATTCAGTACTTC. Its protein product is CASSLGPRGVAKNIQYF.

This clonotype turned up a few times. The chain employs TRBV28 and TRBJ2-2; D uncertain. Trimming took 7 bases from V and 4 from J, leaving 7 bases between them. The CDR3 is 12 amino acids. Germline V lookup: CDR1 MDHEN, CDR2 SYDVKM. The CDR3 DNA is TGTGCCAGCATCGACGGCACCGGGGAGCTGTTTTTT. The encoded protein is CASIDGTGELFF.